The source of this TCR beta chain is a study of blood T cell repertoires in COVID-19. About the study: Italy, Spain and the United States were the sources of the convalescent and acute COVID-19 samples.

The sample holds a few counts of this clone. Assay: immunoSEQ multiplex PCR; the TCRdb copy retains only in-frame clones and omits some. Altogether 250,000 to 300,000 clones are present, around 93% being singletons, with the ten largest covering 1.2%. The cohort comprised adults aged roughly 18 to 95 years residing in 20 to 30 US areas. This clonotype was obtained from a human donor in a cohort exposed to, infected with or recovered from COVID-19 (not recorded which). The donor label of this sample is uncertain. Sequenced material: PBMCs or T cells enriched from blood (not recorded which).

The CDR3 sequence: CASSEGWAATDTQYF. CDR3 coding DNA: TGTGCCAGCAGTGAAGGTTGGGCCGCCACAGATACGCAGTATTTT. This sequence joins TRBV2 and TRBJ2-3; unclear D gene. The ends were cut back, 1 base at V and 2 bases at J, with 10 bases in the middle. CDR3 size: 15 residues. Germline V gene data show CDR1 as SNHLY and CDR2 as FYNNEI.